This entry is about one TCR beta chain. This clonotype was seen a handful of times. This clone's antigen is unknown. Base qualities are missing; no much larger clone stands one base away. The data originate from a study of CD8 T cells in Susac syndrome (dated by TCRdb to the late 2010s). Broadly, across the study: The study used repertoire sequencing to test whether antigen drove CD8+ T cell activation and differentiation in Susac syndrome. General findings and caveats noted by the study authors: The study acknowledged that relatively few individuals were included in the TCR sequencing and HLA analysis.

Peripheral blood CD8+ and CD4+ T cells from healthy donors, Susac syndrome patients and multiple sclerosis patients were profiled by high-throughput TCR beta sequencing. Healthy donors were included as age- and sex-matched controls. Bulk CD8+ and CD4+ T cells were purified by magnetic negative isolation, while CD8+ TEMRA cells were enriched using FACS. Blood was collected in EDTA tubes and processed within 24 hours, with PBMCs isolated through density gradient centrifugation. PBMCs intended for TCR sequencing were cryopreserved in liquid nitrogen and thawed later in a water bath at 37 degrees C. Purity of sorted or isolated CD4+, CD8+ and CD8+ TEMRA cells was at least 90%. RNA was extracted with the RNeasy kit and roughly 0.45 to 1 ug was reverse transcribed using random hexamers. TCR beta CDR3 regions were amplified with the immunoSEQ multiplex PCR assay covering 54 Vbeta and 13 Jbeta segments. PCR amplification bias was corrected by using a synthetic template baseline for primer optimization and computational correction. The published analysis was carried out like this. Reads were annotated to V, D and J genes per IMGT and analyzed with immunoSEQ Analyzer, keeping only productive sequences. Clonality was computed as one minus Shannon entropy normalized by log2 of the number of productive unique sequences. For each patient and control, public and private clones were evaluated among the 100 most prevalent clones. A clone was defined as Susac-specific if it was absent from the healthy and MS cohorts, from more than 850 published viral clones and from other ImmuneACCESS disease sequences. TCRdb reanalyzed the raw reads on its own, using fastp at Q25 for trimming and MiXCR for clone calling, and kept in-frame beta chains. Every distinct CDR3 protein forms one entry, paired with its most common genes and DNA. TCRdb, not the original authors, processed these V and J calls. The sample table records roughly 190,000 distinct CDR3 sequences; just under 95% of these occur just once. 0.085% to 0.12% of the sample belongs to the ten largest clones.

Sequences SQVTM (CDR1) and ANQGSEA (CDR2) are obtained from the germline V gene. V and J are truncated by 4 bases and 0 bases respectively, leaving an intervening sequence of 6 bases. The CDR3 numbers 12 residues from cysteine through phenylalanine. Only CDR3 DNA remains: 36 bases, in frame from the first base. This clonotype originated in a human donor in good health. The V and J segments used are TRBV29-1 and TRBJ1-1; there is no confident call for the D gene. The material sequenced was CD4+ T cells from PBMCs. CDR3 region: CSVGRMNTEAFF. The sequence in DNA is TGCAGCGTTGGTAGGATGAACACTGAAGCTTTCTTT.